The rows below give T cell receptor beta chains drawn from one sample of a study of post-analysis software for immune sequencing data. TCRdb independently ran MiXCR on the PCR reads; one entry per CDR3 protein. The sample lists around 400,000 distinct CDR3 sequences, around 37% occurring once. Sequences were obtained from blood. The receptors were sampled from a girl between 10 and 17 years old with multiple sclerosis. Each CDR3 is given with its conserved first and last residue. Fields, in order: J gene, D gene, clone size, V gene, CDR3 protein, CDR3 DNA. D genes are given only for firm matches. A row's size may be missing; if present it is once, few, many or a size class.

>TRBJ1-5|NA|few|TRBV18
CASSPEIRQPQHF
TGTGCCAGCTCACCGGAGATCCGGCAGCCCCAGCATTTT
>TRBJ2-1|NA|NA|TRBV20-1
CSARPQGRRQSSYNEQFF
TGCAGTGCTAGACCCCAGGGGCGCCGTCAGAGCTCCTACAATGAGCAGTTCTTC
>TRBJ2-1|TRBD2|NA|TRBV4-3
CASSQDPGGGYNEQFF
TGCGCCAGCAGCCAAGATCCCGGGGGGGGGTACAATGAGCAGTTCTTC
>TRBJ2-7|TRBD2|NA|TRBV12-3/TRBV12-4
CASSPLSRAILAGSSEQYF
TGTGCCAGCAGCCCCCTCAGTCGAGCTATCCTAGCGGGGTCCAGCGAGCAGTACTTC
>TRBJ1-2|TRBD1|few|TRBV5-1
CASSLGQHYGYTF
TGCGCCAGCAGCCTGGGACAGCACTATGGCTACACCTTC
>TRBJ2-7|TRBD1|few|TRBV27
CASSWDRSSYEQYF
TGTGCCAGCAGTTGGGACAGGTCCTCCTACGAGCAGTACTTC
>TRBJ1-1|NA|few|TRBV12-3/TRBV12-4
CASSLRQGAGNTEAFF
TGTGCCAGCAGTTTAAGGCAGGGTGCTGGGAACACTGAAGCTTTCTTT
>TRBJ1-2|TRBD1|few|TRBV29-1
CSVESSGTGTNYGYTF
TGCAGCGTTGAATCCTCCGGGACAGGGACTAACTATGGCTACACCTTC
>TRBJ2-1|TRBD1|few|TRBV20-1
CSADRAPLNEQFF
TGCAGTGCTGACAGGGCCCCCCTGAATGAGCAGTTCTTC
>TRBJ2-5|NA|NA|TRBV7-6
CASSILQSSGETQYF
TGTGCCAGCAGCATTCTACAGTCCTCAGGGGAGACCCAGTACTTC
>TRBJ2-5|NA|few|TRBV20-1
CSARELTVQETQYF
TGCAGTGCTAGAGAACTCACTGTACAAGAGACCCAGTACTTC
>TRBJ2-3|NA|NA|TRBV7-3
CASSLLALDTQYF
TGTGCCAGCAGCTTACTAGCATTAGATACGCAGTATTTT
>TRBJ1-5|TRBD1|NA|TRBV28
CASSLDQGQGNQPQHF
TGTGCCAGCAGTTTGGACCAAGGACAGGGAAATCAGCCCCAGCATTTT
>TRBJ2-1|TRBD1|NA|TRBV29-1
CSVVGQGYNEQFF
TGCAGCGTTGTGGGACAGGGGTACAATGAGCAGTTCTTC
>TRBJ2-5|TRBD2|few|TRBV12-3/TRBV12-4
CASTGGGRETQYF
TGTGCCAGCACCGGGGGGGGCCGGGAGACCCAGTACTTC
>TRBJ1-2|NA|NA|TRBV7-2
CASIVLTGGGYTF
TGTGCCAGCATAGTGCTTACAGGCGGTGGCTACACCTTC
>TRBJ2-5|NA|few|TRBV11-2
CASRTVGETQYF
TGTGCCAGCAGGACAGTCGGAGAGACCCAGTACTTC
>TRBJ1-5|TRBD1|NA|TRBV4-1
CASSQGDRGSNQPQHF
TGCGCCAGCAGCCAAGGGGACAGGGGTAGCAATCAGCCCCAGCATTTT
>TRBJ1-5|NA|few|TRBV7-2
CASSSQVDQPQHF
TGTGCCAGCAGCTCTCAGGTCGATCAGCCCCAGCATTTT
>TRBJ2-1|NA|NA|TRBV7-9
CASSFKGTWDEQFF
TGTGCCAGCAGCTTTAAGGGGACCTGGGATGAGCAGTTCTTC
>TRBJ2-5|NA|few|TRBV6-5
CASSYGSGNAVEQYF
TGTGCCAGCAGTTACGGCTCGGGAAATGCGGTGGAGCAGTACTTC
>TRBJ2-5|NA|many|TRBV3-1
CASSFWTSGQETQYF
TGTGCCAGCAGCTTCTGGACATCGGGCCAAGAGACCCAGTACTTC
>TRBJ2-2|NA|NA|TRBV5-1
CASSLIPGGDTGELFF
TGCGCCAGCAGCTTGATCCCAGGCGGGGACACCGGGGAGCTGTTTTTT
>TRBJ2-1|TRBD2|NA|TRBV11-3
CASSLDHVRGGVNEQFF
TGTGCCAGCAGCTTAGATCACGTTCGGGGGGGCGTGAATGAGCAGTTCTTC
>TRBJ2-3|NA|few|TRBV9
CASSVEGPTDTQYF
TGTGCCAGCAGCGTAGAGGGCCCCACAGATACGCAGTATTTT
>TRBJ2-7|NA|NA|TRBV29-1
CSVVSSGYERYF
TGCAGCGTTGTAAGTAGCGGCTACGAGCGGTACTTC
>TRBJ2-1|NA|NA|TRBV7-2
CASGRNEQFF
TGTGCCAGCGGGCGGAATGAGCAGTTCTTC
>TRBJ2-7|NA|few|TRBV6-5
CASSLGRADYYEQYF
TGTGCCAGCAGTCTTGGGCGCGCGGACTACTACGAGCAGTACTTC
>TRBJ1-2|NA|NA|TRBV27
CASMGRVFANYGYTF
TGTGCCAGCATGGGCAGGGTATTTGCTAACTATGGCTACACCTTC
>TRBJ2-7|NA|NA|TRBV7-2
CASSLMGYLLYF
TGTGCCAGCAGCTTAATGGGCTACCTCCTGTACTTC
>TRBJ2-5|NA|few|TRBV9
CASSVEISGETQYF
TGTGCCAGCAGCGTAGAGATTAGCGGCGAGACCCAGTACTTC
>TRBJ2-1|NA|NA|TRBV7-9
CASLGRSSYNEQFF
TGTGCCAGCTTAGGGAGGAGCTCCTACAATGAGCAGTTCTTC
>TRBJ2-7|NA|few|TRBV12-3/TRBV12-4
CASSLRPPGRSSYEQYF
TGTGCCAGCAGTTTAAGGCCACCGGGGAGGAGCTCCTACGAGCAGTACTTC
>TRBJ1-2|TRBD1|NA|TRBV7-2
CASSFRGQKKNYGYTF
TGTGCCAGCAGCTTCAGGGGGCAGAAGAAAAACTATGGCTACACCTTC
>TRBJ2-3|NA|few|TRBV25-1
CASSAPPGPKADTQYF
TGTGCCAGCAGTGCCCCCCCGGGCCCCAAGGCGGATACGCAGTATTTT
>TRBJ2-4|NA|NA|TRBV20-1
CSARVSGTAIQYF
TGCAGTGCTAGAGTCTCCGGGACTGCCATTCAGTACTTC
>TRBJ2-1|TRBD2|NA|TRBV4-1
CASSQEAGDYSYNGQFF
TGCGCCAGCAGCCAAGAGGCGGGGGACTACTCCTACAATGGGCAGTTCTTC
>TRBJ1-2|TRBD1|few|TRBV29-1
CSGYSGGTYGYTF
TGCAGCGGCTACTCAGGGGGAACCTATGGCTACACCTTC
>TRBJ1-2|TRBD1|NA|TRBV7-2
CASSLARTTGEGYTF
TGTGCCAGCAGCTTAGCCCGGACGACAGGGGAAGGCTACACCTTC
>TRBJ1-5|TRBD1|few|TRBV7-9
CASSLGGQGGQPQHF
TGTGCCAGCAGCTTAGGAGGGCAGGGGGGACAGCCCCAGCATTTT
>TRBJ2-3|NA|NA|TRBV12-3/TRBV12-4
CASSSVGPTQDTQYF
TGTGCCAGCAGTTCGGTAGGCCCTACCCAAGATACGCAGTATTTT
>TRBJ2-1|NA|few|TRBV24-1
CATSDTGGSYNEQFF
TGTGCCACCAGTGATACCGGGGGTTCTTACAATGAGCAGTTCTTC
>TRBJ1-6|NA|NA|TRBV4-1
CASSQNQGFAYNSPLHF
TGCGCCAGCAGCCAGAACCAGGGGTTCGCCTATAATTCACCCCTCCACTTT
>TRBJ2-1|TRBD2|few|TRBV5-1
CASSSAGSWGDEQFF
TGCGCCAGCAGCTCAGCGGGGTCTTGGGGCGATGAGCAGTTCTTC
>TRBJ2-1|TRBD2|NA|TRBV29-1
CSGRGGLAGGEQFF
TGCAGCGGCCGAGGGGGACTAGCGGGGGGGGAGCAGTTCTTC
>TRBJ1-4|NA|NA|TRBV12-3/TRBV12-4
CASKQTGTDAEKLFF
TGTGCCAGCAAACAGACCGGGACTGACGCTGAAAAACTGTTTTTT
>TRBJ1-4|NA|few|TRBV7-9
CASAPMGSNEKLFF
TGTGCCAGCGCTCCGATGGGGTCGAATGAAAAACTGTTTTTT
>TRBJ2-5|NA|NA|TRBV28
CASETDQETQYF
TGTGCCAGCGAGACAGACCAAGAGACCCAGTACTTC
>TRBJ1-2|NA|NA|TRBV7-2
CASSLAREGGYTF
TGTGCCAGCAGCCTGGCCAGGGAGGGTGGCTACACCTTC
>TRBJ1-1|NA|NA|TRBV27
CASISKGIGDTEAFF
TGTGCCAGCATCTCAAAGGGGATCGGGGACACTGAAGCTTTCTTT
>TRBJ2-5|NA|few|TRBV15
CATSSSWRGQETQYF
TGTGCCACCAGCAGCTCATGGAGGGGACAAGAGACCCAGTACTTC
>TRBJ2-5|NA|NA|TRBV5-5
CASSLDWVRETQYF
TGTGCCAGCAGCTTGGATTGGGTGAGAGAGACCCAGTACTTC
>TRBJ1-4|NA|NA|TRBV7-9
CASSLGSVAGTNEKLFF
TGTGCCAGCAGCTTAGGATCGGTGGCGGGCACTAATGAAAAACTGTTTTTT
>TRBJ2-1|NA|once|TRBV20-1
CSARARSYNEQFF
TGCAGTGCTAGGGCTAGGTCCTACAATGAGCAGTTCTTC
>TRBJ1-2|NA|NA|TRBV24-1
CATSVSGASGYTF
TGTGCCACCAGTGTGTCAGGGGCTAGTGGCTACACCTTC
>TRBJ1-1|NA|NA|TRBV7-3
CASSLGFSGTEAFF
TGTGCCAGCAGCTTAGGTTTTTCCGGCACTGAAGCTTTCTTT
>TRBJ2-7|NA|NA|TRBV11-3
CASSPRGRAYEQYF
TGTGCCAGCAGCCCGCGGGGTAGGGCCTACGAGCAGTACTTC
>TRBJ2-7|NA|once|TRBV15
CATSRDRAGSSHEQYF
TGTGCCACCAGCAGAGATCGTGCAGGGAGCTCCCACGAGCAGTACTTC
>TRBJ2-7|TRBD2|many|TRBV29-1
CSVPGGGGSYEQYF
TGCAGCGTTCCCGGGGGGGGCGGATCCTACGAGCAGTACTTC